This T cell receptor (beta chain) is drawn from a study of blood T cell repertoires in COVID-19. Seattle patients were enrolled during active infection and followed longitudinally. As concerns this clone: This specimen includes other DNA sequences encoding the same CDR3.

The table came from immunoSEQ multiplex PCR; TCRdb's copy has only in-frame clones and leaves some out. The sample holds more than 80,000 clones, around nine tenths seen once. Germline values: CDR1 MNHEY, CDR2 SVGEGT. V gave up 2 bases and J gave up 6 bases, with 8 bases separating them. This CDR3 comprises 12 residues. Specimen: peripheral blood. The gene calls are TRBV6-2 or TRBV6-3 and TRBJ2-7; maybe TRBD1 (5 bases). The source is a woman in her sixties or seventies with COVID-19, enrolled during active disease. CDR3 bases: TGTGCCAGCAGTTACGACAGAGGCGAGCAGTACTTC. This gives the protein CASSYDRGEQYF.